The clone carrying this T cell receptor (beta chain) was detected a few times. TCRdb re-called the PCR reads with MiXCR, one entry per CDR3 protein. This sample has about 9,000 distinct CDR3 sequences, with under 25% found just once. This sample was taken from a study of CXCR3 chemokines and chemotherapy response in bladder cancer. From germline, CDR1 is DFQATT and CDR2 SNEGSKA (reference sequence). There are 12 residues in the CDR3. Trimming removed 3 bases from V and 4 bases from J, with 6 bases in between. This clonotype originated in a human donor with bladder cancer that did not respond to neoadjuvant chemotherapy. V and J are TRBV20-1 and TRBJ2-2; no reliable D call. Specimen collection occurred from a patient whose treatment included neoadjuvant chemotherapy. The CDR3 nucleotides are TGCAGTGCTAGTGAAGGCACCGGGGAGCTGTTTTTT. Protein product: CSASEGTGELFF.